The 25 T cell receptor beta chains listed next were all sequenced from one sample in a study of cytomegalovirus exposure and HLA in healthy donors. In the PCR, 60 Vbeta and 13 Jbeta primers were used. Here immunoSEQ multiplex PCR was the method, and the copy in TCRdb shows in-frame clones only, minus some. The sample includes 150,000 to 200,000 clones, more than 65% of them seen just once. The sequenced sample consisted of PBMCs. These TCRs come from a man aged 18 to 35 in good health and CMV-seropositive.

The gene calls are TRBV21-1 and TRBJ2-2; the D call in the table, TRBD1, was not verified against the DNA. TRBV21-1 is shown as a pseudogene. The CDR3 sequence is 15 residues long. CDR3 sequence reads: CASSKKNRDSGELFF. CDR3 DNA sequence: TGTGCCAGCAGCAAAAAAAACAGGGATTCCGGGGAGCTGTTTTTT.

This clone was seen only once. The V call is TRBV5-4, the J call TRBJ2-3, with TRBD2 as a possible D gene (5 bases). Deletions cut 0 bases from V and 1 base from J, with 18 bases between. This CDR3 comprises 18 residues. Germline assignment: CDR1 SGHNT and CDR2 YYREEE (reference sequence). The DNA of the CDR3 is TGTGCCAGCAGCTTGGCCCTTCGCGAGGGTAGTCGCACAGATACGCAGTATTTT. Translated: CASSLALREGSRTDTQYF.

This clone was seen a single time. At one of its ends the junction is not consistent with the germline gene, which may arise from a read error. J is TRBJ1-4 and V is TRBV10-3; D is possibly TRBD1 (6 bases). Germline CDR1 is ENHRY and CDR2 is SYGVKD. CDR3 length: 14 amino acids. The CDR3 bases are TGTGTCATCAGTGAGTCAGGGGTGCGGGAAAAACTGTTTTTT. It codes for CVISESGVREKLFF.

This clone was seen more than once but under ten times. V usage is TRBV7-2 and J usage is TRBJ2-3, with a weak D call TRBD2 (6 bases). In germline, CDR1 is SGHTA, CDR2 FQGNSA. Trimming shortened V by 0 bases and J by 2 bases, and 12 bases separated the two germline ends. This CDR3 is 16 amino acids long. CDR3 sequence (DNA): TGTGCCAGCAGCTTAGCTAGTGGGGGGTTCACAGATACGCAGTATTTT. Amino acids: CASSLASGGFTDTQYF.

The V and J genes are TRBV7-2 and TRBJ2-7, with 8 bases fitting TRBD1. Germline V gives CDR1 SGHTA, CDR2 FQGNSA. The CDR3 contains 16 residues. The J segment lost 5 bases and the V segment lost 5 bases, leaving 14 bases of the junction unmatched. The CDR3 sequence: CASSPPRSPGGNEQYF. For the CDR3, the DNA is TGTGCCAGCAGCCCACCCCGTAGTCCAGGGGGCAACGAGCAGTACTTC. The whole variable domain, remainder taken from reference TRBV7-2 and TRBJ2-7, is GAGVSQSPSNKVTEKGKDVELRCDPISGHTALYWYRQSLGQGLEFLIYFQGNSAPDKSGLPSDRFSAERTGGSVSTLTIQRTQQEDSAVYLCASSPPRSPGGNEQYFGPGTRLTVT.

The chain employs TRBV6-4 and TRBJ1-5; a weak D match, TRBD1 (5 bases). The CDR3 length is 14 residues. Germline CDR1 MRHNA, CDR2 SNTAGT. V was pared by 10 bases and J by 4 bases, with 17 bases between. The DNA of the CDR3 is TGTGCCACTCGACGGGCAGGGAAGAATCAGCCCCAGCATTTT. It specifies CATRRAGKNQPQHF.

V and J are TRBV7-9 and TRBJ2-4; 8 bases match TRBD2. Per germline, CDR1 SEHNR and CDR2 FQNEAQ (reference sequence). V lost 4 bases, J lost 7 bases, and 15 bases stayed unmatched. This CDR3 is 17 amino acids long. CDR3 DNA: TGTGCCAGCAGCTGGGGGTACTTGAGCGGGAGAGGGAACATTCAGTACTTC. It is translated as CASSWGYLSGRGNIQYF.

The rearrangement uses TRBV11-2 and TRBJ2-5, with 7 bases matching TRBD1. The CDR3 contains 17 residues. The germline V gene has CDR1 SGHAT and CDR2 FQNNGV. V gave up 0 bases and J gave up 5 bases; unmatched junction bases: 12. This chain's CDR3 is CASSLDLYRGLAETQYF. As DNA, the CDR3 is TGTGCCAGCAGCTTAGACTTATACAGGGGTTTGGCGGAGACCCAGTACTTC.

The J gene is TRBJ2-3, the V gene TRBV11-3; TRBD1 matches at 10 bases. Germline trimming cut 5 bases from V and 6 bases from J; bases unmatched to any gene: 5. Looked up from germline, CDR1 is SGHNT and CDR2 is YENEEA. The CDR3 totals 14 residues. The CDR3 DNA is TGTGCCAGCAGCCTTGGGACAGGGGAGGATACGCAGTATTTT. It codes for CASSLGTGEDTQYF. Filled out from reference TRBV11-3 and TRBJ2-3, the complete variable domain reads EAGVVQSPRYKIIEKKQPVAFWCNPISGHNTLYWYLQNLGQGPELLIRYENEEAVDDSQLPKDRFSAERLKGVDSTLKIQPAELGDSAVYLCASSLGTGEDTQYFGPGTRLTVL.

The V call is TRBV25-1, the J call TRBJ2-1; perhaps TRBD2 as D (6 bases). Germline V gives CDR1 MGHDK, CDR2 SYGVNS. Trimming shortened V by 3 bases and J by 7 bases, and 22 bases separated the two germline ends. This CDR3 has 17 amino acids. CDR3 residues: CASSEEGSTGEYNEQFF. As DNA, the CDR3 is TGTGCCAGCAGTGAGGAGGGAAGCACAGGAGAGTATAATGAGCAGTTCTTC.

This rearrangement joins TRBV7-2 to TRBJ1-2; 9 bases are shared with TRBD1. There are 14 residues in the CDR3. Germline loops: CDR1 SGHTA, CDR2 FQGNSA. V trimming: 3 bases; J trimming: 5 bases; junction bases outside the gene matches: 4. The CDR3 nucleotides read TGTGCCAGCAGCTTGATGACAGGGGGGTATGGCTACACCTTC. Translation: CASSLMTGGYGYTF. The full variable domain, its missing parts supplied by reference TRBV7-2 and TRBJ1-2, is GAGVSQSPSNKVTEKGKDVELRCDPISGHTALYWYRQSLGQGLEFLIYFQGNSAPDKSGLPSDRFSAERTGGSVSTLTIQRTQQEDSAVYLCASSLMTGGYGYTFGSGTRLTVV.

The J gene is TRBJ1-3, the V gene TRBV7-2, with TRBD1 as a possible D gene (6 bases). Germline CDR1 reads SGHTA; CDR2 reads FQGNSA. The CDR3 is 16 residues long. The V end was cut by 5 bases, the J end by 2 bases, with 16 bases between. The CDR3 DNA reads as TGTGCCAGCAGCCGCCGGACACAGGGTACTGGAAACACCATATATTTT. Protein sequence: CASSRRTQGTGNTIYF.

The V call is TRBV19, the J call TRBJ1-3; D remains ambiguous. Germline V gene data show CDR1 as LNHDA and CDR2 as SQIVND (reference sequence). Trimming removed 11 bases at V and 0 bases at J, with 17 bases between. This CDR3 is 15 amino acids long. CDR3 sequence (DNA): TGTGCCTCTTCCGCGGGCCTAAGCTCTGGAAACACCATATATTTT. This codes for CASSAGLSSGNTIYF.

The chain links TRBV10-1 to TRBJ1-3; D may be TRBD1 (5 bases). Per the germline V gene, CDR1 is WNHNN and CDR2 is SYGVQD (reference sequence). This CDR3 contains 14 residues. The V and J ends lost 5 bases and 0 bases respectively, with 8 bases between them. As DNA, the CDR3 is TGCGCCAGCAGTCTCGACAGCTCTGGAAACACCATATATTTT. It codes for CASSLDSSGNTIYF.

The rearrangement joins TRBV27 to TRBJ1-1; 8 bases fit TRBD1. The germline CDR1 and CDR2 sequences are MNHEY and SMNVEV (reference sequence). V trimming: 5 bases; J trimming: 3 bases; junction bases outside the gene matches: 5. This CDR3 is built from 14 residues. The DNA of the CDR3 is TGTGCCAGCAGTAGAACAGGGGGATACACTGAAGCTTTCTTT. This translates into CASSRTGGYTEAFF.

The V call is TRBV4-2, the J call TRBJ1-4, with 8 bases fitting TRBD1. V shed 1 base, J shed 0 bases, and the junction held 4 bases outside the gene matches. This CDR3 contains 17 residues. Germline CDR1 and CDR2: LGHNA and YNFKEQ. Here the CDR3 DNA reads TGTGCCAGCAGCCAAGGACAGGGGCCCGCAACTAATGAAAAACTGTTTTTT. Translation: CASSQGQGPATNEKLFF.

Here the CDR3 reads CASSLSGGSGRRADTQYF. The CDR3 DNA reads TGTGCCAGCAGTTTATCGGGGGGTAGTGGGAGGCGGGCGGATACGCAGTATTTT. The chain joins TRBV27 to TRBJ2-3; a weak D match, TRBD2 (6 bases). CDR3 length: 18 amino acids. Germline V gene data show CDR1 as MNHEY and CDR2 as SMNVEV (reference sequence). Trimming stripped 0 bases from V and 6 bases from J, with 22 bases between.

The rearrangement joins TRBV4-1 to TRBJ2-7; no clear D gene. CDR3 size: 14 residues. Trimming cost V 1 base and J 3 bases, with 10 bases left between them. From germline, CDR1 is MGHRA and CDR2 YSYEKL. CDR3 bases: TGCGCCAGCAGCCAAGGTGTGGGCCGCTACGAGCAGTACTTC. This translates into CASSQGVGRYEQYF.

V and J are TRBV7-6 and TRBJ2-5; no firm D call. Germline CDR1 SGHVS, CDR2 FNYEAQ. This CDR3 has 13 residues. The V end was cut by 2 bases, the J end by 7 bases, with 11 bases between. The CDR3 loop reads CASSLFSYRTQYF. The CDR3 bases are TGTGCCAGCAGCTTATTCAGTTACCGGACCCAGTACTTC.

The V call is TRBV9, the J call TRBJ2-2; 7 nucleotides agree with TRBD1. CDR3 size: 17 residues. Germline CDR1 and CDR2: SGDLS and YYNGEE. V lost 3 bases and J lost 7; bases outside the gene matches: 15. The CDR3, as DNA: TGTGCCAGCAGCGGGCCGCTGAGGACAGGCGATCGCGGGGAGCTGTTTTTT. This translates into CASSGPLRTGDRGELFF.

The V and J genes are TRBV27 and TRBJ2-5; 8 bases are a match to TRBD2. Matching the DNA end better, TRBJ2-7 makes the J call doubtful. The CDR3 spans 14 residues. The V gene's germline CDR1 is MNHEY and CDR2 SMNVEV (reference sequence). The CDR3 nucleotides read TGTGCCAGCAGTGCTAGCGGGTTCTCCTACGAGCAGTACTTC. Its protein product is CASSASGFSYEQYF.

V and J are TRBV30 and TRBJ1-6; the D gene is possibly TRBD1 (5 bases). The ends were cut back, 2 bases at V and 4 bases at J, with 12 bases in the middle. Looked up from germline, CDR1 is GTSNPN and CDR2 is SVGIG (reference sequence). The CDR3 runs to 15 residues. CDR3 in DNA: TGTGCCTGGAGTTCACCGGGACTTTATAATTCACCCCTCCACTTT. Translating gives CAWSSPGLYNSPLHF.

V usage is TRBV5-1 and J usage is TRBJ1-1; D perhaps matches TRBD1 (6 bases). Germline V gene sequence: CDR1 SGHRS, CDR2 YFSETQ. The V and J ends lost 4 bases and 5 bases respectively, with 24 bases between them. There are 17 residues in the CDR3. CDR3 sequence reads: CASSTGLDGGRGTEAFF. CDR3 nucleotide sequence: TGCGCCAGCAGCACCGGCTTGGACGGGGGGCGCGGTACTGAAGCTTTCTTT.

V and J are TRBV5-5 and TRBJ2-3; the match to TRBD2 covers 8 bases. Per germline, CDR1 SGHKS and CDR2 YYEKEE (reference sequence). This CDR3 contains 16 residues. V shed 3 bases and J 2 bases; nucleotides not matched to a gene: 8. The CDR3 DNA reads TGTGCCAGCAGCTGGGGGGCTAGCGGGTCCACAGATACGCAGTATTTT. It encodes CASSWGASGSTDTQYF.

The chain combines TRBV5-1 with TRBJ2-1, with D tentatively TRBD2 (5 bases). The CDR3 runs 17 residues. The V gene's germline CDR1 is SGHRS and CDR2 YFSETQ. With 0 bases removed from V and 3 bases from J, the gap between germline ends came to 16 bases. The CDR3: CASSLAGRGTYYNEQFF. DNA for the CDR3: TGCGCCAGCAGCTTGGCAGGCCGGGGAACATACTACAATGAGCAGTTCTTC.